This record looks at one T cell receptor beta chain sequence and its context. Since a much larger clone is just one base distant, this may be a read error. This CDR3 has 14 amino acids. In germline, CDR1 is MGHRA, CDR2 YSYEKL. With 7 bases removed from V and 5 bases from J, the gap between germline ends came to 17 bases. Researchers amplified the TCR beta CDR3 regions from RNA transcripts. A set of HTBI primers served as the primers for a first-round RT-PCR of the TCR CDR3. TCRdb re-called the multiplex PCR reads with MiXCR, one entry per CDR3 protein. The sample carries hundreds of thousands of distinct CDR3 sequences, more than 15% recorded once. The data belong to a study of T cells in Graves' hyperthyroidism and ophthalmopathy.

This receptor was identified in a woman between 18 and 29 years old with Graves' hyperthyroidism. This chain connects TRBV4-1 to TRBJ2-5; D tentatively reads TRBD1 or TRBD2 (5 bases each). Sequences were obtained from blood. Here the CDR3 reads CASNHPGPWETQYF. In DNA, the CDR3 is TGCGCCAGCAACCATCCGGGACCTTGGGAGACCCAGTACTTC.